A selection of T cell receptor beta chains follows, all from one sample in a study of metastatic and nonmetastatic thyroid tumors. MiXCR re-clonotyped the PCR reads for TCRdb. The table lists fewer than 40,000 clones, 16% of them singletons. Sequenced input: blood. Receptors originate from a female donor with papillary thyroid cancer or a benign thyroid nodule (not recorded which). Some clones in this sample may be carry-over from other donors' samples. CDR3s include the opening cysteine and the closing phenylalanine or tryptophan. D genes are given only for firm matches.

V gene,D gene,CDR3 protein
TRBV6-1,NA,CAILQGDDYGYTF
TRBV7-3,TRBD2,CASSLIRRGRAGELFF
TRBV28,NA,CASSLGARLKEAFF
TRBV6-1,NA,CASSPRTDYEQYF
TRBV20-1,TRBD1,CSARANRGASNQPQHF
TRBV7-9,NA,CASSPKVGGPNEKLFF
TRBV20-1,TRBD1,CSAPAGQGSPLHF
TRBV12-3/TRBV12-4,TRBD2,CASSVSGNLYEQYF
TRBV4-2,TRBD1,CASRQFVVGTGFYEQYF
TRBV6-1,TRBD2,CASNLVAGGGTDTQYF
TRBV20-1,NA,CSARVMGNSNQPQHF
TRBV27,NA,CASSLVVNTEAFF
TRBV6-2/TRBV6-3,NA,CASSYFPSLPQHF
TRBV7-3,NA,CASSPKGSLEGMNEQFF
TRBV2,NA,CASGRRTNTEAFF
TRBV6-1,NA,CASSDPRGHLNYGYTF
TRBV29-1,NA,CSVGQANTEAFF
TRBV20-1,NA,CSAKVSGAYEQYF
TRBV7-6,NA,CASSLTRLKETQYF
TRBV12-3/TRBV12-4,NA,CASSYRFSGWTDNEQFF
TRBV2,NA,CASSPQGPYANYGYTF
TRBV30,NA,CAWSVRDAGELFF
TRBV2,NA,CASSLTGEVGELFF
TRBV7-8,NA,CASSLVGGNIQYF
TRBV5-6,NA,CASSLGHDQPQHF
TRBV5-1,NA,CASSKGHSTDTQYF
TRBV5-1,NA,CASSAQAPENTEAFF
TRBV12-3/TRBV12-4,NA,CASSLSPGNYEQYF
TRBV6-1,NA,CASRLAGDTGELFF
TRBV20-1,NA,CSAPQAGAFCQPQHF
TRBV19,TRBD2,CATQTSGSTDTQYF
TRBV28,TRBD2,CASTVAGGFQSETQYF
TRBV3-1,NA,CASSQGGLGYTF
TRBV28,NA,CASSQTGDPPRDTQYF
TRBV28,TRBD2,CVSIWSGRSDEQYF
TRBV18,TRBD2,CASSASPTSGRIWEQFF
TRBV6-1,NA,CASRWWAMNTEAFF
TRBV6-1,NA,CTIGGNPYEQYF
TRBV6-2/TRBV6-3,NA,CASRTFWRDVGRNEQFF
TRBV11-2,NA,CASSRGVYEQYF
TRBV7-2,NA,CASSQSNQPQHF
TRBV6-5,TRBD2,CASSYSRTSGRRNEQFF
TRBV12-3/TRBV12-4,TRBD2,CASSLTSGRGNEQFF
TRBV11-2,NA,CASHFQGDTGELFF
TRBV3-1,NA,CAISPERISGTNVLTF
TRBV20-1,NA,CSARSLNTEAFF